This TCR beta chain was sequenced for a study of cytomegalovirus exposure and HLA in healthy donors. General study points: Among TCR sequences, most were rare, though some public TCRs appeared in many donors. As immune exposure information, only CMV serostatus was available.

The PCR contained 60 Vbeta and 13 Jbeta primers. Some clones are missing from TCRdb's copy, which holds only in-frame ones; the method was immunoSEQ multiplex PCR. Here the sample spans roughly 160,000 clones, roughly 80% being singletons. Each donor's status was that of a healthy bone marrow donor. Donors showed nominal health when sampled, although they likely had unrecorded immune exposures. On this clone: Its target is not known.

Germline lookup yields CDR1 SGHNT and CDR2 YYREEE (reference sequence). V was clipped by 5 bases and J by 4 bases; unmatched bases: 12. The length of the CDR3 is 16 residues. Sequences were obtained from PBMCs. The V gene is TRBV5-4, the J gene TRBJ2-3, with 8 bases matching TRBD2. The sequence was obtained from a male donor in good health and CMV-seronegative. The CDR3 DNA follows: TGTGCCAGCAGAAGTGGACTAGCTCCAAAGGCAGATACGCAGTATTTT. It encodes CASRSGLAPKADTQYF.